A selection of T cell receptor beta chains follows, all from one sample in a study of T cells in Graves' hyperthyroidism and ophthalmopathy. MiXCR, applied by TCRdb to the multiplex PCR reads, yields one record per CDR3 protein. The sample has about 400,000 distinct CDR3 sequences; more than 15% are singletons. The source material was blood. These receptors were taken from a woman younger than 30 with Graves' hyperthyroidism. CDR3s include the opening cysteine and the closing phenylalanine or tryptophan. A D gene is named only where the DNA matches it firmly. Some rows have no size entry. The others give once, few or many, or a class for an expanded clone.

size: .
J: TRBJ1-6
D: TRBD1
V: TRBV4-1
length: 15
DNA: TGCGCCAGCAGCCAAGGGACAGGTTATAATTCACCCCTCCACTTT
CDR3: CASSQGTGYNSPLHF

size: many
J: TRBJ2-2
D: TRBD1
V: TRBV12-3/TRBV12-4
length: 15
DNA: TGTGCCAGCAGGCCGGACAGGGGAGTCACCGGGGAGCTGTTTTTT
CDR3: CASRPDRGVTGELFF

size: many
J: TRBJ1-1
D: .
V: TRBV18
length: 15
DNA: TGTGCCAGCTCACCAAACACCGCTGACAGCACTGAAGCTTTCTTT
CDR3: CASSPNTADSTEAFF

size: many
J: TRBJ2-5
D: TRBD1
V: TRBV24-1
length: 13
DNA: TGTGCCACCAGTGACCGGGACAGAGAGACCCAGTACTTC
CDR3: CATSDRDRETQYF

size: many
J: TRBJ2-7
D: .
V: TRBV30
length: 11
DNA: TGTGCCTTCGGACGGTCGGAGGAGCAGTACTTC
CDR3: CAFGRSEEQYF

size: many
J: TRBJ2-5
D: .
V: TRBV12-3/TRBV12-4
length: 14
DNA: TGTGCCAGCAGTTCCTCAGGGCAACAAGAGACCCAGTACTTC
CDR3: CASSSSGQQETQYF

size: .
J: TRBJ2-7
D: TRBD1
V: TRBV18
length: 13
DNA: TGTGTCAGCTCACGACAGGGCCCCTACGAGCAGTACTTC
CDR3: CVSSRQGPYEQYF

size: .
J: TRBJ2-3
D: .
V: TRBV28
length: 13
DNA: TGTGCCAGCAGTTTATTGACCCCGGGTACGCAGTATTTT
CDR3: CASSLLTPGTQYF

size: .
J: TRBJ2-7
D: TRBD1
V: TRBV20-1
length: 14
DNA: TGCAGTGCTAGAACCGGGACAGATGCATACGAGCAGTACTTC
CDR3: CSARTGTDAYEQYF

size: many
J: TRBJ1-5
D: TRBD1
V: TRBV27
length: 15
DNA: TGTGCCAGTCGACAGGGGGTAGATAGCAATCAGCCCCAGCATTTT
CDR3: CASRQGVDSNQPQHF

size: many
J: TRBJ2-7
D: TRBD2
V: TRBV10-3
length: 16
DNA: TGTGCCATCAGTGAGTCGATGGGGCGGGAGGGCTACGAGCAGTACTTC
CDR3: CAISESMGREGYEQYF

size: .
J: TRBJ2-1
D: .
V: TRBV6-1
length: 15
DNA: TGTGCCAGCAGCCTCGGGGCAGGGGTTGTGAATGAGCAGTTCTTC
CDR3: CASSLGAGVVNEQFF

size: many
J: TRBJ1-6
D: .
V: TRBV2
length: 17
DNA: TGTGCCAGCAGTGAAGCGTTCGAGGGCTCCTATAATTCACCCCTCCACTTT
CDR3: CASSEAFEGSYNSPLHF